This T cell receptor (beta chain) originates from a study of shared clonotypes between healthy human individuals. CDR1 SQVTM and CDR2 ANQGSEA come from the germline V gene. The length of the CDR3 is 13 residues. The study's findings and limits: Clonotype sharing among the donors was expected to vary with sequencing depth.

For this clone: Its antigen is undetermined. This is likely an artifact of a read error, given a far larger clone one base away.

The protocol was immunoSEQ multiplex PCR, while the TCRdb copy is restricted to in-frame clones and leaves out a portion. The table lists about 490,000 clones, roughly 80% of them singletons. This chain uses TRBV29-1 with TRBJ2-7, with TRBD2 matching over 12 bases. Source material: PBMCs. This sequence originates from a middle-aged woman in good health. Some clones in this sample may be carry-over from other donors' samples. The CDR3 nucleotides are TGCAGAGGGCGACTAGCGGGAGCCGGGGAGCAGTACTTC. Amino acid sequence: CRGRLAGAGEQYF.